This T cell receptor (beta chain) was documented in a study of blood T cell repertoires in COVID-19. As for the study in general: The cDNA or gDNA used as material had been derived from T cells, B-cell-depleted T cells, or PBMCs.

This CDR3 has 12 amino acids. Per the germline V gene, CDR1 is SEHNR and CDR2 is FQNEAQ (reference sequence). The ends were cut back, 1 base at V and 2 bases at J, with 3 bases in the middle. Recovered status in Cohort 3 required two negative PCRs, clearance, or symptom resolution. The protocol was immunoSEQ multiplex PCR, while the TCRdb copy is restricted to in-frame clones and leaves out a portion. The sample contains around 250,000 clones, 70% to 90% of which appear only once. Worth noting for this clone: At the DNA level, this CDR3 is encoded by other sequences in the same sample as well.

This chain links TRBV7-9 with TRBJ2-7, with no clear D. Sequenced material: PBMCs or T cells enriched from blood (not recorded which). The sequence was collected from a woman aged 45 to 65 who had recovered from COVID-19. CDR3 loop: CASSLGAYEQYF. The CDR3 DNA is TGTGCCAGCAGCTTAGGAGCCTACGAGCAGTACTTC. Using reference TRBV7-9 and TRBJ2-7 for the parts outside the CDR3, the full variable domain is DTGVSQNPRHKITKRGQNVTFRCDPISEHNRLYWYRQTLGQGPEFLTYFQNEAQLEKSRLLSDRFSAERPKGSFSTLEIQRTEQGDSAMYLCASSLGAYEQYFGPGTRLTVT.